A selection of T cell receptor beta chains follows, all from one sample in a study of chemoradiotherapy in HPV16-positive cancers. Sequencing was performed with immunoSEQ multiplex PCR; in TCRdb, only in-frame clones are kept and a portion is missing. The sample lists 20,000 to 30,000 clones, around 94% occurring once. Sequencing used blood, obtained from a patient who underwent chemoradiotherapy. Source of these receptors: a human donor with HPV-associated anogenital cancer. Both conserved end residues are part of each CDR3. D genes are given only for firm matches. The size field is filled for only some rows; it gives once, few, many or a size class.

CDR3 DNA: TGTGCCAGCAGCTGGGGCGCCGGCGACAATCAGCCCCAGCATTTT
CDR3 protein: CASSWGAGDNQPQHF
clone size: -
V gene: TRBV7-2
J gene: TRBJ1-5
D gene: -

CDR3 DNA: TGTGCCAGCAGTTACCGAGGTGGGACAATCCCCTACGAGCAGTACTTC
CDR3 protein: CASSYRGGTIPYEQYF
clone size: -
V gene: TRBV6-6
J gene: TRBJ2-7
D gene: -

CDR3 DNA: TGTGCCTGGACCGGGGAGTGGGAGACCCAGTACTTC
CDR3 protein: CAWTGEWETQYF
clone size: -
V gene: TRBV30
J gene: TRBJ2-5
D gene: -

CDR3 DNA: TGCGCCAGCAGCCAAGATCTCAGGGCGGACAGGATCCTCTACGAGCAGTACTTC
CDR3 protein: CASSQDLRADRILYEQYF
clone size: -
V gene: TRBV4-1
J gene: TRBJ2-7
D gene: TRBD1

CDR3 DNA: TGTGCCAGCAGCTTAGAGGGGGCCTCGGAAGCTTTCTTT
CDR3 protein: CASSLEGASEAFF
clone size: -
V gene: TRBV7-8
J gene: TRBJ1-1
D gene: TRBD1

CDR3 DNA: TGTGCCAGCAGTCCTCGACAGGGGTCCTTCTACGAGCAGTACTTC
CDR3 protein: CASSPRQGSFYEQYF
clone size: -
V gene: TRBV6-6
J gene: TRBJ2-7
D gene: TRBD1

CDR3 DNA: TGTGCCAGCAGCCCGGGACTAGGCGGCTACGAGCAGTACTTC
CDR3 protein: CASSPGLGGYEQYF
clone size: -
V gene: TRBV28
J gene: TRBJ2-7
D gene: TRBD2

CDR3 DNA: TGTGCCAGCAGTAAACTTACTAGCGGACCCTACGAGCAGTACTTC
CDR3 protein: CASSKLTSGPYEQYF
clone size: -
V gene: TRBV2
J gene: TRBJ2-7
D gene: TRBD2

CDR3 DNA: TGCGCCAGCAGCGCAACGACAGGGGGCGGCACTGAAGCTTTCTTT
CDR3 protein: CASSATTGGGTEAFF
clone size: -
V gene: TRBV5-1
J gene: TRBJ1-1
D gene: TRBD1

CDR3 DNA: TGTGCCAGCAGTTTAGGGACTAGCGGGGACTATAGCGAGCAGTACTTC
CDR3 protein: CASSLGTSGDYSEQYF
clone size: -
V gene: TRBV6-6
J gene: TRBJ2-7
D gene: TRBD2

CDR3 DNA: TGTGCCAGCAGCTCCTCTCCTGGCGGGAGGGCCGACGCGGGGAATGAGCAGTTCTTC
CDR3 protein: CASSSSPGGRADAGNEQFF
clone size: -
V gene: TRBV7-9
J gene: TRBJ2-1
D gene: TRBD2

CDR3 DNA: TGTGCCAGCAGCTTAGATCTCGAGACTAGGGGATACAATGAGCAGTTCTTC
CDR3 protein: CASSLDLETRGYNEQFF
clone size: -
V gene: TRBV11-2
J gene: TRBJ2-1
D gene: -

CDR3 DNA: TGTGCCAGCAGTGCCGGGACAGGGCTCGGGGAGCTGTTTTTT
CDR3 protein: CASSAGTGLGELFF
clone size: -
V gene: TRBV2
J gene: TRBJ2-2
D gene: TRBD1

CDR3 DNA: TGTGCCAGCAGCACCCGACAGGGCTCCTACGAGCAGTACTTC
CDR3 protein: CASSTRQGSYEQYF
clone size: -
V gene: TRBV7-8
J gene: TRBJ2-7
D gene: TRBD1

CDR3 DNA: TGTGCCAGCAGCTTGACCCTAGAGGACAGGGGCGCGGACACCATATATTTT
CDR3 protein: CASSLTLEDRGADTIYF
clone size: -
V gene: TRBV7-6
J gene: TRBJ1-3
D gene: TRBD1

CDR3 DNA: TGCGCCAGTGGTGTGGGCATGAACACTGAAGCTTTCTTT
CDR3 protein: CASGVGMNTEAFF
clone size: -
V gene: TRBV5-1
J gene: TRBJ1-1
D gene: -

CDR3 DNA: TGTGCCAGCAGAAGGACTAGCGGCCTCTACGAGCAGTACTTC
CDR3 protein: CASRRTSGLYEQYF
clone size: -
V gene: TRBV6-5
J gene: TRBJ2-7
D gene: TRBD2

CDR3 DNA: TGTGCCAGCAGCGTAGCGGGGGGAGGGAATTCACCCCTCCACTTT
CDR3 protein: CASSVAGGGNSPLHF
clone size: once
V gene: TRBV9
J gene: TRBJ1-6
D gene: -

CDR3 DNA: TGTGCCAGCAGCTTAGGTGGGACTAGCGGGAGGGCTGAGCAGTTCTTC
CDR3 protein: CASSLGGTSGRAEQFF
clone size: -
V gene: TRBV7-8
J gene: TRBJ2-1
D gene: TRBD2

CDR3 DNA: TGCGCCAGCAGCTCAAATTCCGGGACCAACGAGCAGTACTTC
CDR3 protein: CASSSNSGTNEQYF
clone size: -
V gene: TRBV4-3
J gene: TRBJ2-7
D gene: -

CDR3 DNA: TGTGCCAGCAGTGAGCGGGGGCGGGAGCTGTTTTTT
CDR3 protein: CASSERGRELFF
clone size: -
V gene: TRBV2
J gene: TRBJ2-2
D gene: -

CDR3 DNA: TGCGCCAGCAGCTTGGGTCCCAACCAACGGGACACCCCCTACGAGCAGTACTTC
CDR3 protein: CASSLGPNQRDTPYEQYF
clone size: -
V gene: TRBV5-1
J gene: TRBJ2-7
D gene: -

CDR3 DNA: TGTGCCACCGATCAGGGGGCATACAATGAGCAGTTCTTC
CDR3 protein: CATDQGAYNEQFF
clone size: -
V gene: TRBV2
J gene: TRBJ2-1
D gene: TRBD1

CDR3 DNA: TGTGCCAGCAGTTACTCAGGGCTGAGCTCCTACAATGAGCAGTTCTTC
CDR3 protein: CASSYSGLSSYNEQFF
clone size: -
V gene: TRBV6-5
J gene: TRBJ2-1
D gene: -

CDR3 DNA: TGCGCCAGCAGCTCGGGACAGGGGGCAACTGAAGCTTTCTTT
CDR3 protein: CASSSGQGATEAFF
clone size: -
V gene: TRBV5-1
J gene: TRBJ1-1
D gene: TRBD1

CDR3 DNA: TGTGCCAGCAGTGACTCTCCCGCCGAAAATGAAAAACTGTTTTTT
CDR3 protein: CASSDSPAENEKLFF
clone size: -
V gene: TRBV6-4
J gene: TRBJ1-4
D gene: -

CDR3 DNA: TGCGCCAGCAGCTCGCAGGGGGCGTCTTACGAGCAGTACTTC
CDR3 protein: CASSSQGASYEQYF
clone size: -
V gene: TRBV5-1
J gene: TRBJ2-7
D gene: TRBD1

CDR3 DNA: TGTGCCAGCAGCCCTACCGGGGGACAGCCCCAGCATTTT
CDR3 protein: CASSPTGGQPQHF
clone size: -
V gene: TRBV7-6
J gene: TRBJ1-5
D gene: -

CDR3 DNA: TGTGCCAGTAGTATCGGGGGACAGGGCGCCGAAGCTTTCTTT
CDR3 protein: CASSIGGQGAEAFF
clone size: -
V gene: TRBV19
J gene: TRBJ1-1
D gene: TRBD1